This T cell receptor beta chain emerged from a study of early T cells in non-severe SARS-CoV-2 infection. This clonotype showed up just a few times. Attachment of unique molecular identifiers was made to individual cDNA molecules. TCRdb reprocessed the 5' RACE reads with MiXCR, giving one entry per CDR3 protein. The top ten hold around 6.6% of the sample, which has 68,000 or so distinct CDR3 sequences, about a tenth seen once. The sample comprised whole blood. The TCR originated in an adult who was a healthcare worker with PCR-confirmed SARS-CoV-2 infection or an uninfected control (not recorded which).

The DNA of the CDR3 is TGTGCCAGCCGTTCGCGGGGCAACACTGAAGCTTTCTTT. It encodes CASRSRGNTEAFF. V and J are TRBV7-8 and TRBJ1-1; a weak D match, TRBD1 (5 bases). Trimming took off 8 bases at V and 2 bases at J, with 12 bases between the two ends. The CDR3 is made up of 13 amino acids. Germline assignment: CDR1 SGHVS and CDR2 FQNEAQ.